This TCR beta chain stems from a study of blood T cell repertoires in COVID-19. About the research overall: Acute and convalescent COVID-19 specimens originated in the United States, Italy and Spain. T cells, B-cell-depleted T cells, or PBMCs supplied cDNA or gDNA.

All recovered Cohort 3 donors got two negative PCRs, got clearance, or saw symptom resolution. Authors' data handling: From reference gene primer amplification, estimates of nucleated cell counts were derived. The repertoire was sequenced with immunoSEQ multiplex PCR; TCRdb's copy has only in-frame clones and lacks some. The V and J calls and clone size come from that table; D and trimming were worked out from the DNA. Here the sample spans roughly 310,000 clones, over 85% being singletons. CDR1 is SGHRS, CDR2 YFSETQ, per germline. The trim removed 0 bases at V and 8 bases at J, leaving 9 bases unmatched. The CDR3 consists of 16 residues.

Input material: PBMCs or T cells enriched from blood (not recorded which). The chain is built from TRBV5-1 and TRBJ2-1, with 9 bases matching TRBD1. The receptor was isolated from a man aged 55 to 69 who had recovered from COVID-19. CDR3 residues: CASSLAPGQGSDEQFF. CDR3 DNA sequence: TGCGCCAGCAGCTTGGCGCCGGGACAGGGTTCCGATGAGCAGTTCTTC.